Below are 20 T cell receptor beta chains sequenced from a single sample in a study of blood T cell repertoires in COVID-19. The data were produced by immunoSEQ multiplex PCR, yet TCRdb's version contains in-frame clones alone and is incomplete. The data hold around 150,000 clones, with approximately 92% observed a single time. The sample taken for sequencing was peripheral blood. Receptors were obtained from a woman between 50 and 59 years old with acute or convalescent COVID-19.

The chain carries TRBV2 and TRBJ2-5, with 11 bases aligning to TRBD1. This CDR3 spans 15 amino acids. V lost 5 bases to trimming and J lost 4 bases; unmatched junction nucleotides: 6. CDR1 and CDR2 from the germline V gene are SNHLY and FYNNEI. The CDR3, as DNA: TGTGCCAGCAGTTCCGGGACAGGGGGGGGAGAGACCCAGTACTTC. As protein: CASSSGTGGGETQYF. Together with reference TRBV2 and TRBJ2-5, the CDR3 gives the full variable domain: EPEVTQTPSHQVTQMGQEVILRCVPISNHLYFYWYRQILGQKVEFLVSFYNNEISEKSEIFDDQFSVERPDGSNFTLKIRSTKLEDSAMYFCASSSGTGGGETQYFGPGTRLLVL.

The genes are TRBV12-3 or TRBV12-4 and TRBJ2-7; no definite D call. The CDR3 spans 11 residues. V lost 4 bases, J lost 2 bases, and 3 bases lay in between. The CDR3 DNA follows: TGTGCCAGCAGTTCCACCTACGAGCAGTACTTC. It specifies CASSSTYEQYF.

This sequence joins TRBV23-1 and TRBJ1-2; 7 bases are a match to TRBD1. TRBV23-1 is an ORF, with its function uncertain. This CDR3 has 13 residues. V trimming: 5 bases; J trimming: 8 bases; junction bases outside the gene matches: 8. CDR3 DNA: TGCGCCAGCAGTAAAAAGGGGGCGGAAGGCTACACCTTC. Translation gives CASSKKGAEGYTF.

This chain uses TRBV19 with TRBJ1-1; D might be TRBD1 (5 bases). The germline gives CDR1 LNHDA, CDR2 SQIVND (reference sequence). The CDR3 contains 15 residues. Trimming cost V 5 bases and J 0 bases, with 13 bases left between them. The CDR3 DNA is TGTGCCAGTAGTCTAGCGACGGACATGAACACTGAAGCTTTCTTT. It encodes CASSLATDMNTEAFF.

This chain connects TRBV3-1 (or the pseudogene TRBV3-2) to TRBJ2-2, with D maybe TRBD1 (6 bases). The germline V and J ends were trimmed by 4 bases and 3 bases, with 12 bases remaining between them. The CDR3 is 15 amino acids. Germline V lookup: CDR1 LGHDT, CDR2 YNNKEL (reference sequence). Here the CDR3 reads CASSLWDIHTGELFF. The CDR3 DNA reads TGTGCCAGCAGCCTTTGGGACATTCACACCGGGGAGCTGTTTTTT.

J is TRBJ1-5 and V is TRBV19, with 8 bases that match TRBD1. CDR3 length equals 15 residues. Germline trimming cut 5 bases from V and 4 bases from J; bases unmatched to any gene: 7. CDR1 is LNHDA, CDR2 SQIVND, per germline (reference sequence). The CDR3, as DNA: TGTGCCAGTAGTGTGGGACAGGTCGTAAATCAGCCCCAGCATTTT. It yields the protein CASSVGQVVNQPQHF.

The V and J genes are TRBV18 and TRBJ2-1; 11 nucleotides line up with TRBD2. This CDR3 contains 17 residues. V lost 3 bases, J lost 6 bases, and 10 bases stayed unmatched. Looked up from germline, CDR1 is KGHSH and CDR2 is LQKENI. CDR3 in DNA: TGTGCCAGCTCACCGGGACTAGCGGCCATCTCTGGCAATGAGCAGTTCTTC. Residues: CASSPGLAAISGNEQFF.

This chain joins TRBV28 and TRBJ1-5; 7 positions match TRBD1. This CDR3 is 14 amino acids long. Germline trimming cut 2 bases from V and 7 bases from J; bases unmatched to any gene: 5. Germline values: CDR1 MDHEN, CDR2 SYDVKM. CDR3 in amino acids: CASSLPTGVQPQHF. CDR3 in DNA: TGTGCCAGCAGTTTACCAACAGGGGTACAGCCCCAGCATTTT.

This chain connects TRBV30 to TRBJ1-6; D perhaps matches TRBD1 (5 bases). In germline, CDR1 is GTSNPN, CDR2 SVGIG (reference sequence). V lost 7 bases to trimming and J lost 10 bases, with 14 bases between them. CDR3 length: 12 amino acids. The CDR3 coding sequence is TGTGCCTTTATGGAGGGGAAATCACCCCTCCACTTT. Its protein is CAFMEGKSPLHF.

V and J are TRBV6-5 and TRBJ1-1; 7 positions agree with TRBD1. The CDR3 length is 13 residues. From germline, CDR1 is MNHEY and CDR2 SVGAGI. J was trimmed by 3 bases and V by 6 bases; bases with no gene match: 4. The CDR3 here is CASRRTGDTEAFF. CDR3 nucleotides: TGTGCCAGCAGACGAACAGGGGACACTGAAGCTTTCTTT.

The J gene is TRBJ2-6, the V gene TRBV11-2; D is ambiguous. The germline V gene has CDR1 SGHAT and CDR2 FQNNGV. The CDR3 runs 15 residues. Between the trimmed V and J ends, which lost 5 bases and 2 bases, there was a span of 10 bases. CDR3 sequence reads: CASSVQLPGANVLTF. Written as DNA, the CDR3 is TGTGCCAGCAGCGTACAGCTCCCTGGGGCCAACGTCCTGACTTTC.

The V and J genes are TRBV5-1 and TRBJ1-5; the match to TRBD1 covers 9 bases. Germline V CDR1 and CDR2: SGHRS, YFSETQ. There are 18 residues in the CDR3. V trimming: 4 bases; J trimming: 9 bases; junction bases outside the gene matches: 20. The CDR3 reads CASSPPGQGRRTRRPQHF. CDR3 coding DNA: TGCGCCAGCAGCCCCCCGGGACAGGGAAGGCGGACCCGGCGGCCCCAGCATTTT.

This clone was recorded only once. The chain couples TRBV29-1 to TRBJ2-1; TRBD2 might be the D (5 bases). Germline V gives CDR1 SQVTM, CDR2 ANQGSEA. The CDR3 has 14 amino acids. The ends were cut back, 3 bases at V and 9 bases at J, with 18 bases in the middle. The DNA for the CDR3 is TGCAGCGTTGATATGAGGTGGGCAAGCGGTGAGCAGTTCTTC. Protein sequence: CSVDMRWASGEQFF.

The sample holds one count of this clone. The DNA of the CDR3 is TGTGCCAGCAGTCCTCAGGAGGCCCAGCCCCAGCATTTT. Protein sequence: CASSPQEAQPQHF. The chain carries TRBV12-3 or TRBV12-4 and TRBJ1-5; D call uncertain. The CDR3 has 13 amino acids. Deletions cut 5 bases from V and 7 bases from J, with 12 bases between.

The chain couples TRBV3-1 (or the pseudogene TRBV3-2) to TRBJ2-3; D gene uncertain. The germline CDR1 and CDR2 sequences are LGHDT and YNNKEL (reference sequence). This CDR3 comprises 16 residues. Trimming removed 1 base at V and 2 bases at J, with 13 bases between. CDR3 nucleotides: TGTGCCAGCAGCCAAGTGGATAGCTTCCACACAGATACGCAGTATTTT. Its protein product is CASSQVDSFHTDTQYF.

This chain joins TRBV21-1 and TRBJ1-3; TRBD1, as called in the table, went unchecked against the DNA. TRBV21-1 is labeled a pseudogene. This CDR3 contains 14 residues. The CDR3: CASSMTGTGNTIYF. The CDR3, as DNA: TGTGCCAGCAGCATGACAGGGACTGGAAACACCATATATTTT.

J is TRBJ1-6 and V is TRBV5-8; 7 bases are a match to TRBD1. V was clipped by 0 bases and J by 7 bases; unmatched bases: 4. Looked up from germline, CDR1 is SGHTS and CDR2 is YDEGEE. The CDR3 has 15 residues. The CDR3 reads CASSLAGTVNSPLHF. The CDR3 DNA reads TGTGCCAGCAGCTTGGCCGGGACAGTAAATTCACCCCTCCACTTT.

The CDR3 is CASRSSQGSYNEQFF. The CDR3 DNA is TGCGCCAGCAGGTCATCCCAGGGTAGCTACAATGAGCAGTTCTTC. The genes are TRBV5-1 and TRBJ2-1, with D possibly matching TRBD1 (5 bases). Per germline, CDR1 SGHRS and CDR2 YFSETQ. With 5 bases removed from V and 3 bases from J, the gap between germline ends came to 15 bases. The CDR3 contains 15 residues.

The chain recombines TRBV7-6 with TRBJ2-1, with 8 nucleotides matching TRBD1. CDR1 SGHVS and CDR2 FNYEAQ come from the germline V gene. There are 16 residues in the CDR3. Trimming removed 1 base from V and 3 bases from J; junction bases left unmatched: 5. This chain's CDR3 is CASSLGPRGHYNEQFF. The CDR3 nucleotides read TGTGCCAGCAGCTTAGGTCCCAGGGGGCACTACAATGAGCAGTTCTTC. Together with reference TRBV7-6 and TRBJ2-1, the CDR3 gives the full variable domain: GAGVSQSPRYKVTKRGQDVALRCDPISGHVSLYWYRQALGQGPEFLTYFNYEAQQDKSGLPNDRFSAERPEGSISTLTIQRTEQRDSAMYRCASSLGPRGHYNEQFFGPGTRLTVL.

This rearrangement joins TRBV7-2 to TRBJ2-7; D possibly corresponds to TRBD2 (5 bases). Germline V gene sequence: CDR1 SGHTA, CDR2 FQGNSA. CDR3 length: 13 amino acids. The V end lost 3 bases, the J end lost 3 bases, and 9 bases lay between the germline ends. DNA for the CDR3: TGTGCCAGCAGCTTCACGGGGAACTACGAGCAGTACTTC. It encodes CASSFTGNYEQYF.